A selection of T cell receptor beta chains follows, all from one sample in a study of CD8+ T cells in alopecia areata. Sequencing was performed with immunoSEQ multiplex PCR; in TCRdb, only in-frame clones are kept and a portion is missing. The sample includes 200,000 to 250,000 clones, roughly 57% of them seen just once. This specimen consisted of CD4+ T cells sorted from blood, obtained at week 0. Every receptor here comes from a human donor with alopecia areata. The CDR3 runs from the conserved cysteine through the conserved F or W. The D gene is left open where the match is weak. Not every row has a clone size; where given, it reads once, few, many or a size class.

v_gene: TRBV2; d_gene: TRBD1; abundance: .; j_gene: TRBJ1-4; CDR3aa: CASSPRGTIGEKLFF; CDR3nt: TGTGCCAGCAGTCCCAGGGGGACGATAGGCGAAAAACTGTTTTTT
v_gene: TRBV19; d_gene: .; abundance: .; j_gene: TRBJ2-1; CDR3aa: CASSRRTEYNEQFF; CDR3nt: TGTGCCAGTAGTCGACGGACAGAGTACAATGAGCAGTTCTTC
v_gene: TRBV10-3; d_gene: .; abundance: few; j_gene: TRBJ2-3; CDR3aa: CAISDDSKPLTQYF; CDR3nt: TGTGCCATCAGTGATGATAGCAAACCCCTGACGCAGTATTTT
v_gene: TRBV4-2; d_gene: .; abundance: few; j_gene: TRBJ1-2; CDR3aa: CASSQDLGLGYGYTF; CDR3nt: TGTGCCAGCAGCCAAGATTTGGGTCTGGGCTATGGCTACACCTTC
v_gene: TRBV5-1; d_gene: TRBD2; abundance: .; j_gene: TRBJ2-5; CDR3aa: CASSRDGIAGGQETQYF; CDR3nt: TGCGCCAGCAGCCGGGATGGTATCGCGGGAGGCCAAGAGACCCAGTACTTC
v_gene: TRBV15; d_gene: .; abundance: once; j_gene: TRBJ2-5; CDR3aa: CATSRVRLQETQYF; CDR3nt: TGTGCCACCAGCCGGGTCAGGCTGCAAGAGACCCAGTACTTC
v_gene: TRBV29-1; d_gene: .; abundance: .; j_gene: TRBJ1-1; CDR3aa: CSGRLEVNTEAFF; CDR3nt: TGCAGCGGACGTTTAGAGGTGAACACTGAAGCTTTCTTT
v_gene: TRBV5-6; d_gene: .; abundance: .; j_gene: TRBJ2-4; CDR3aa: CASSPRGAVAKNIQYF; CDR3nt: TGTGCCAGCAGCCCCCGAGGGGCAGTAGCCAAAAACATTCAGTACTTC
v_gene: TRBV29-1; d_gene: TRBD2; abundance: .; j_gene: TRBJ2-7; CDR3aa: CSVEGLAAYEQYF; CDR3nt: TGCAGCGTTGAGGGACTAGCGGCCTACGAGCAGTACTTC
v_gene: TRBV5-1; d_gene: .; abundance: .; j_gene: TRBJ2-7; CDR3aa: CASSLGDVHYEQYF; CDR3nt: TGCGCCAGCAGCTTGGGGGACGTACACTACGAGCAGTACTTC
v_gene: TRBV5-6; d_gene: .; abundance: .; j_gene: TRBJ1-5; CDR3aa: CASSLWRQSINQPQHF; CDR3nt: TGTGCCAGCAGCTTGTGGAGACAGAGCATCAATCAGCCCCAGCATTTT
v_gene: TRBV5-4; d_gene: .; abundance: .; j_gene: TRBJ1-1; CDR3aa: CASSLKKGGATEAFF; CDR3nt: TGTGCCAGCAGCTTGAAGAAGGGGGGCGCCACTGAAGCTTTCTTT
v_gene: TRBV30; d_gene: TRBD1; abundance: few; j_gene: TRBJ2-2; CDR3aa: CAWTRGGTLTGELFF; CDR3nt: TGTGCCTGGACCCGAGGGGGCACCCTAACCGGGGAGCTGTTTTTT
v_gene: TRBV5-6; d_gene: TRBD1; abundance: once; j_gene: TRBJ2-5; CDR3aa: CASSQTAWTGLGQETQYF; CDR3nt: TGTGCCAGCAGCCAAACCGCCTGGACAGGGTTGGGTCAAGAGACCCAGTACTTC
v_gene: TRBV7-2; d_gene: .; abundance: .; j_gene: TRBJ2-5; CDR3aa: CASSLGFQETQYF; CDR3nt: TGTGCCAGCAGCTTAGGGTTTCAAGAGACCCAGTACTTC
v_gene: TRBV11-2; d_gene: TRBD1; abundance: few; j_gene: TRBJ2-5; CDR3aa: CASSSGQGRIETQYF; CDR3nt: TGTGCCAGCAGCTCCGGACAGGGCCGAATAGAGACCCAGTACTTC
v_gene: TRBV5-4; d_gene: TRBD1; abundance: .; j_gene: TRBJ1-2; CDR3aa: CASRPRNRGVNGYTF; CDR3nt: TGTGCCAGCAGGCCCCGAAACAGGGGAGTAAATGGCTACACCTTC
v_gene: TRBV5-1; d_gene: .; abundance: .; j_gene: TRBJ2-1; CDR3aa: CASSGRGQEDEQFF; CDR3nt: TGCGCCAGCAGCGGCAGGGGACAAGAGGATGAGCAGTTCTTC
v_gene: TRBV30; d_gene: .; abundance: .; j_gene: TRBJ1-2; CDR3aa: CAWIWSRANYGYTF; CDR3nt: TGTGCCTGGATCTGGAGTAGAGCTAACTATGGCTACACCTTC
v_gene: TRBV2; d_gene: TRBD2; abundance: .; j_gene: TRBJ2-7; CDR3aa: CASSVSGRSYEQYF; CDR3nt: TGTGCCAGCAGTGTCAGCGGGAGGTCCTACGAGCAGTACTTC
v_gene: TRBV11-2; d_gene: TRBD2; abundance: .; j_gene: TRBJ2-1; CDR3aa: CASSFRGGQSSYNEQFF; CDR3nt: TGTGCCAGCAGCTTCCGGGGGGGCCAAAGCTCCTACAATGAGCAGTTCTTC
v_gene: TRBV2; d_gene: TRBD1; abundance: few; j_gene: TRBJ2-3; CDR3aa: CASTRQGITDTQYF; CDR3nt: TGTGCCAGCACCCGACAGGGAATCACAGATACGCAGTATTTT